Listed here are 12 T cell receptor beta chains from one sample, sequenced in a study of technical replicates of blood from a handful of donors. Profiling relied on immunoSEQ multiplex PCR, and the TCRdb table lists in-frame clones only, not all of them. The sample carries approximately 81,000 clones, roughly 77% recorded once. Specimen: PBMCs. The receptors shown here come from a human donor in good health. Some clones in this sample may be carry-over from other donors' samples.

CDR3 protein: CASSYTVATNEKLFF. CDR3 DNA sequence: TGTGCCAGCAGTTACACTGTAGCTACTAATGAAAAACTGTTTTTT. This rearrangement joins TRBV6-5 to TRBJ1-4; D ambiguous. In germline, CDR1 is MNHEY, CDR2 SVGAGI. This CDR3 contains 15 residues. With 2 bases removed from V and 2 bases from J, the gap between germline ends came to 9 bases.

This rearrangement joins TRBV5-1 to TRBJ1-1, with D hard to call. The germline CDR1 and CDR2 sequences are SGHRS and YFSETQ. The CDR3 has 12 residues. V gave up 0 bases and J gave up 8 bases, with 8 bases separating them. CDR3 in amino acids: CASSLAGYEAFF. The DNA of the CDR3 is TGCGCCAGCAGCTTGGCCGGGTACGAAGCTTTCTTT.

This clone has a handful of counts. This chain uses TRBV28 with TRBJ1-6; maybe TRBD1 (6 bases). CDR1 MDHEN and CDR2 SYDVKM come from the germline V gene. The CDR3 sequence is 20 residues long. V was clipped by 5 bases and J by 0 bases, with 23 bases between them. The CDR3 reads CASSLQSRGSKRSYNSPLHF. The CDR3 DNA reads TGTGCCAGCAGTCTCCAAAGCAGGGGATCCAAGCGCTCCTATAATTCACCCCTCCACTTT.

This chain's CDR3 is CASSPLPSVSGNTGELFF. The DNA for the CDR3 is TGTGCCAGCTCACCACTTCCCTCCGTAAGCGGGAACACCGGGGAGCTGTTTTTT. V usage is TRBV18 and J usage is TRBJ2-2; tentative D call: TRBD2 (5 bases). The germline V and J ends were trimmed by 1 base and 1 base, with 16 bases remaining between them. Germline V gene data show CDR1 as KGHSH and CDR2 as LQKENI. The CDR3 consists of 18 residues. Looking up the rest from reference TRBV18 and TRBJ2-2 gives the full variable domain: NAGVMQNPRHLVRRRGQEARLRCSPMKGHSHVYWYRQLPEEGLKFMVYLQKENIIDESGMPKERFSAEFPKEGPSILRIQQVVRGDSAAYFCASSPLPSVSGNTGELFFGEGSRLTVL.

This clone was counted once. The gene calls are TRBV30 and TRBJ1-5, with 7 bases lining up with TRBD1. Losses at the gene ends were 7 bases for V and 2 bases for J; bases not matched to a gene: 8. The CDR3 has 14 residues. Germline V lookup: CDR1 GTSNPN, CDR2 SVGIG (reference sequence). The CDR3 region is CAYGGGAGNQPQHF. The DNA of the CDR3 is TGTGCCTACGGAGGGGGCGCGGGCAATCAGCCCCAGCATTTT.

The chain links TRBV30 to TRBJ1-1; the match to TRBD1 covers 7 bases. Germline V gene lookup returns CDR1 GTSNPN and CDR2 SVGIG (reference sequence). The trim removed 5 bases at V and 10 bases at J, leaving 4 bases unmatched. CDR3 length equals 10 residues. CDR3 in amino acids: CAWGTVGAFF. CDR3 bases: TGTGCCTGGGGGACAGTGGGAGCTTTCTTT.

This clone was seen a handful of times. The chain recombines TRBV30 with TRBJ1-5; maybe TRBD1 (5 bases). CDR1 and CDR2 from the germline V gene are GTSNPN and SVGIG (reference sequence). V gave up 1 base and J gave up 6 bases, with 10 bases separating them. The CDR3 contains 13 residues. CDR3 in amino acids: CAWSEQGGQPQHF. CDR3 coding DNA: TGTGCCTGGAGTGAGCAGGGAGGTCAGCCCCAGCATTTT.

This sequence joins TRBV10-3 and TRBJ2-1; 10 bases are a match to TRBD2. The CDR3 contains 14 residues. Germline loops: CDR1 ENHRY, CDR2 SYGVKD. The J segment lost 3 bases and the V segment lost 4 bases, leaving 0 bases of the junction unmatched. In DNA form, the CDR3 reads TGTGCCATCAGTGGGACTAGCGGCTACAATGAGCAGTTCTTC. Encoded protein: CAISGTSGYNEQFF.

Of note for this clone: The sample carries other DNA sequences with the same CDR3. The chain couples TRBV28 to TRBJ2-7; D remains unclear. Between the trimmed V and J ends, which lost 4 bases and 3 bases, there was a span of 4 bases. CDR3 length equals 11 residues. Germline V gives CDR1 MDHEN, CDR2 SYDVKM. CDR3 nucleotide sequence: TGTGCCAGCAGTTCTAACTACGAGCAGTACTTC. Protein sequence: CASSSNYEQYF.

The chain joins TRBV19 to TRBJ2-3, with 11 bases matching TRBD1. This CDR3 is 16 amino acids long. In germline, CDR1 is LNHDA, CDR2 SQIVND (reference sequence). J gave up 3 bases and V 5 bases, and 7 bases lay outside the gene matches. CDR3 loop: CASSSTGTGGTDTQYF. The CDR3 DNA follows: TGTGCCAGTAGTTCAACCGGGACAGGGGGGACAGATACGCAGTATTTT.

This chain connects TRBV28 to TRBJ1-2; possibly TRBD1 for D (5 bases). The CDR3 is made up of 17 amino acids. V lost 5 bases and J lost 3, with 22 bases in between. Germline lookup yields CDR1 MDHEN and CDR2 SYDVKM. The CDR3 spells CASSINDWTDNYYGYTF. In nucleotides, the CDR3 is TGTGCCAGCAGTATAAACGATTGGACGGACAACTACTATGGCTACACCTTC.

V usage is TRBV7-9 and J usage is TRBJ2-3; D unclear. Germline assignment: CDR1 SEHNR and CDR2 FQNEAQ (reference sequence). The CDR3 is 15 amino acids. V lost 1 base and J 0 bases, leaving 8 bases between the germline ends. DNA for the CDR3: TGTGCCAGCAGCTTAGGAACCACTAGCACAGATACGCAGTATTTT. Translated, it gives CASSLGTTSTDTQYF.